This T cell receptor (beta chain) was found in a study of blood T cells in healthy people across ages. General study findings and limits: The percentage of naive T cells correlated strongly with TCR beta diversity. A greater number of naive CD4+ cells and higher diversity distinguished long-lived donors from aged donors. Possibly, changes in expanded clonotypes were confounded because donor CMV status was unknown.

Caucasian individuals from Russia who were healthy and aged about 6 to 95 acted as donors. This clonotype occurred many times. Its antigen is still unknown. A second PCR of roughly 6 to 12 cycles used a sample-barcoded 5' primer and a J-beta primer mix. Each CDR3 protein gets one entry after TCRdb re-called the 5' RACE reads with MiXCR. The repertoire holds 500,000 to 700,000 distinct CDR3 sequences, with under 30% as singletons. V gave up 2 bases and J gave up 2 bases, with 13 bases separating them. The CDR3 consists of 15 residues. This receptor was identified in a woman aged 80 or older in good health. The chain has TRBV12-3 or TRBV12-4 and TRBJ2-7; D may correspond to TRBD1 or TRBD2 (5 bases each). Specimen: blood. The CDR3 DNA sequence: TGTGCCAGCAGTTTATTAAGGGGACGAACCTACGAGCAGTACTTC. Amino acids: CASSLLRGRTYEQYF.